This entry lists 6 T cell receptor beta chains sequenced from one sample in a study of technical replicates of blood from several donors. Profiled with immunoSEQ multiplex PCR; TCRdb holds only in-frame clones, not every one. There are 60,000 to 65,000 clones in the sample; around 85% occur only once, and around 5.5% lies in the top ten. Sequencing was done on a sample of PBMCs. These receptors all come from a human donor in good health. Some clones in this sample may be carry-over from other donors' samples.

On this clone: The CDR3 does not end in the conserved phenylalanine or tryptophan, so this is likely a read error. The DNA is omitted, as the CDR3 cannot be located on it reliably, and the CDR3 follows TCRdb's listing. This chain links TRBV7-3 with TRBJ2-3; TRBD1 is the table's D call and was not checked against the DNA. The CDR3 is made up of 11 amino acids, end residues included. Germline loops: CDR1 SGHTA, CDR2 FQGTGA. The CDR3 region is CASSPLDRTGG.

The gene calls are TRBV29-1 and TRBJ2-1, with D perhaps matching TRBD1 (5 bases). V was trimmed by 1 base and J by 7 bases, leaving 14 bases between them. The CDR3 extends over 14 amino acids. The V gene's germline CDR1 is SQVTM and CDR2 ANQGSEA. In nucleotides, the CDR3 is TGCAGCGTTGAAGTCAACAGAAGGGGAAATGAGCAGTTCTTC. It codes for CSVEVNRRGNEQFF.

This chain uses TRBV10-3 with TRBJ2-5; TRBD1 matches 7 bases. This CDR3 has 13 residues. J was trimmed by 2 bases and V by 4 bases; bases with no gene match: 1. Germline assignment: CDR1 ENHRY and CDR2 SYGVKD. The CDR3 DNA sequence: TGTGCCATCAGTGCGGGACAGCAAGAGACCCAGTACTTC. It specifies CAISAGQQETQYF.

The rearrangement uses TRBV19 and TRBJ1-2; D call uncertain. From germline, CDR1 is LNHDA and CDR2 SQIVND (reference sequence). Trimming removed 4 bases at V and 0 bases at J, with 18 bases between. There are 17 residues in the CDR3. This chain's CDR3 is CASSRETEPLANYGYTF. CDR3 in DNA: TGTGCCAGTAGTAGAGAGACGGAGCCACTAGCTAACTATGGCTACACCTTC.

This CDR3 is CASSQVDSYNEQFF. The CDR3 DNA is TGTGCCAGCAGCCAGGTTGACAGCTACAATGAGCAGTTCTTC. The chain carries TRBV14 and TRBJ2-1; TRBD1 is a possible D gene (5 bases). Between the trimmed V and J ends, which lost 3 bases and 3 bases, there was a span of 9 bases. CDR1 is SGHDN and CDR2 is FVKESK in the germline V gene. CDR3 length: 14 amino acids.

The genes are TRBV19 and TRBJ1-5; D may be TRBD1 (6 bases). The germline V and J ends were trimmed by 3 bases and 2 bases, with 11 bases remaining between them. CDR1 and CDR2 (germline): LNHDA, SQIVND (reference sequence). CDR3 length: 15 amino acids. CDR3 sequence: CASSMWSGGNQPQHF. DNA for the CDR3: TGTGCCAGTAGTATGTGGTCAGGGGGCAATCAGCCCCAGCATTTT. Together with reference TRBV19 and TRBJ1-5, the CDR3 gives the full variable domain: DGGITQSPKYLFRKEGQNVTLSCEQNLNHDAMYWYRQDPGQGLRLIYYSQIVNDFQKGDIAEGYSVSREKKESFPLTVTSAQKNPTAFYLCASSMWSGGNQPQHFGDGTRLSIL.